This T cell receptor beta chain was identified during a study of vaccination effects on CD4 cells after COVID-19. Assay: immunoSEQ multiplex PCR; the TCRdb copy retains only in-frame clones and omits some. The data show roughly 43,000 clones, 74% seen once. To note about this clone: What it binds is unknown.

ViraFEST assay sequencing came after antigen-specific CD4+ T cells were expanded with viral peptide pools. Cells that had been cultured for 10 days were the source of isolated CD4+ T cells. Vaccine administered to participants consisted of two doses of either BNT162b2 or mRNA-1273. Fresh IL-2-containing medium replaced half the medium on days 3 and 7. This receptor was obtained from a human donor who received a COVID-19 vaccine. The material was CD4+ T cells from PBMCs cultured with HCoV-OC43 spike peptides, obtained after COVID-19 vaccination. Subset given: HCoV-OC43 spike overlapping peptide pool stimulation.

CDR3 in DNA: TGTGCCAGCAGTGCGGGGGCCCACAATGAGCAGTTCTTC. Translated: CASSAGAHNEQFF. The V call is TRBV6-4, the J call TRBJ2-1; the D call may be TRBD1 or TRBD2 (6 bases each). Trimming took 4 bases from V and 5 from J, leaving 9 bases between them. The CDR3 loop spans 13 amino acids. Germline V lookup: CDR1 MRHNA, CDR2 SNTAGT.